These T cell receptor beta chains were read from a single sample in a study of shared clonotypes between healthy human individuals. TCRdb's copy holds only in-frame clones and misses some; the assay was immunoSEQ multiplex PCR. The sample has some 2,000,000 clones; approximately 94% are singletons. Input material: naive CD4+ T cells sorted from blood. Receptors were obtained from a man younger than 35 in good health. Both conserved end residues are part of each CDR3. The D gene is left open where the match is weak. A row's size may be missing; if present it is once, few, many or a size class.

CDR3 length,D gene,J gene,clone size,V gene,CDR3 protein,CDR3 DNA
15,.,TRBJ2-2,.,TRBV5-5,CASSLVELYTGELFF,TGTGCCAGCAGCTTGGTTGAGCTTTACACCGGGGAGCTGTTTTTT
13,TRBD1,TRBJ1-4,.,TRBV5-1,CASSRDSNEKLFF,TGCGCCAGCAGCCGGGACAGTAATGAAAAACTGTTTTTT
15,TRBD1,TRBJ1-1,.,TRBV10-1,CASSEVQGAGTEAFF,TGCGCCAGCAGTGAAGTACAGGGGGCGGGCACTGAAGCTTTCTTT
15,.,TRBJ1-4,.,TRBV7-9,CASSQDGATNEKLFF,TGTGCCAGCAGCCAGGACGGTGCAACTAATGAAAAACTGTTTTTT
15,TRBD1,TRBJ2-2,.,TRBV4-3,CASSQDLGGAGELFF,TGCGCCAGCAGCCAAGATTTAGGGGGCGCCGGGGAGCTGTTTTTT
14,TRBD1,TRBJ1-5,.,TRBV28,CASRGTGGYQPQHF,TGTGCCAGCAGGGGGACAGGAGGTTATCAGCCCCAGCATTTT
16,TRBD2,TRBJ2-2,once,TRBV11-3,CASSPKLAVYTGELFF,TGTGCCAGCAGCCCCAAACTAGCGGTGTACACCGGGGAGCTGTTTTTT
15,.,TRBJ1-1,.,TRBV29-1,CSVGVTSTKNTEAFF,TGCAGCGTTGGGGTCACCAGTACTAAGAACACTGAAGCTTTCTTT
16,TRBD1,TRBJ1-5,.,TRBV28,CASSFRQGAGNQPQHF,TGTGCCAGCAGTTTCCGTCAGGGGGCAGGCAATCAGCCCCAGCATTTT
13,TRBD1,TRBJ1-5,few,TRBV7-9,CASSVTGDQPQHF,TGTGCCAGCAGCGTAACAGGGGATCAGCCCCAGCATTTT
15,.,TRBJ2-3,.,TRBV4-1,CASSRDGTSTDTQYF,TGCGCCAGCAGTCGAGATGGAACTAGCACAGATACGCAGTATTTT
15,TRBD1,TRBJ2-7,.,TRBV5-1,CASSPQGDLHYEQYF,TGCGCCAGCAGCCCTCAGGGGGACCTACACTACGAGCAGTACTTC
17,TRBD2,TRBJ2-1,.,TRBV27,CASAKETSGTSYNEQFF,TGTGCCAGCGCAAAGGAGACTAGCGGGACCTCCTACAATGAGCAGTTCTTC
16,TRBD1,TRBJ1-1,.,TRBV4-1,CASSHSRQGGNTEAFF,TGCGCCAGCAGCCACTCGCGACAGGGAGGGAACACTGAAGCTTTCTTT